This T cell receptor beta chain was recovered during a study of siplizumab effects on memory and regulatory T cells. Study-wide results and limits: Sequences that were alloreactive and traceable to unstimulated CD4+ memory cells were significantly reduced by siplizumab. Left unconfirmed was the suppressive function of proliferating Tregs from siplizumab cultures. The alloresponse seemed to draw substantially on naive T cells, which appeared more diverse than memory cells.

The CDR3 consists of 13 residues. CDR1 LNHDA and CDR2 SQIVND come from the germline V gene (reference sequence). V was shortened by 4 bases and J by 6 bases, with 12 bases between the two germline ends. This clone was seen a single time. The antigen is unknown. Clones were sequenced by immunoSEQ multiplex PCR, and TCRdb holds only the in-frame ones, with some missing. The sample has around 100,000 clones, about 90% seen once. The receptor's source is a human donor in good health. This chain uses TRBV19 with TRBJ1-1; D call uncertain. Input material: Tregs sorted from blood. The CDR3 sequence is CASSNQYLAEAFF. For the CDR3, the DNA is TGTGCCAGTAGTAACCAATACCTCGCTGAAGCTTTCTTT.